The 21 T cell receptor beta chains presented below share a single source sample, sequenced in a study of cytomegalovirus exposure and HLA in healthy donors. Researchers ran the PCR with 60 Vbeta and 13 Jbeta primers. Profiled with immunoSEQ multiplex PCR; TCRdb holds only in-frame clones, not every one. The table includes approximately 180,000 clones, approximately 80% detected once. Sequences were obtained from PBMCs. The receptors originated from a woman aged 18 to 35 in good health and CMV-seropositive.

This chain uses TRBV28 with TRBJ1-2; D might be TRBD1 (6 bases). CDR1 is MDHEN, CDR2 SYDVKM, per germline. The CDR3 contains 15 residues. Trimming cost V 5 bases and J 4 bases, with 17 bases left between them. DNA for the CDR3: TGTGCCAGCAGTGACCCGCGGACAGACCTCTATGGCTACACCTTC. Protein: CASSDPRTDLYGYTF.

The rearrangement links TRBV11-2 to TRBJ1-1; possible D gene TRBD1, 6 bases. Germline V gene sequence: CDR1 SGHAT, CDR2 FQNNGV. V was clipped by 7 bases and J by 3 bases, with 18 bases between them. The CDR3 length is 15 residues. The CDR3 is CASIPPGGGDTEAFF. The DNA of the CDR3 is TGTGCCAGCATTCCACCGGGGGGCGGAGACACTGAAGCTTTCTTT. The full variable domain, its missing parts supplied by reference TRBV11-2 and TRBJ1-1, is EAGVAQSPRYKIIEKRQSVAFWCNPISGHATLYWYQQILGQGPKLLIQFQNNGVVDDSQLPKDRFSAERLKGVDSTLKIQPAKLEDSAVYLCASIPPGGGDTEAFFGQGTRLTVV.

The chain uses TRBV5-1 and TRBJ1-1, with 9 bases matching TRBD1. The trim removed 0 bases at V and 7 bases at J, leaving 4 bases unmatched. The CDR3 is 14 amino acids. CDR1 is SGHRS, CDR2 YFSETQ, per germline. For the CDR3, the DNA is TGCGCCAGCAGCTTGGTGGGACAGGGAAGTGAAGCTTTCTTT. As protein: CASSLVGQGSEAFF.

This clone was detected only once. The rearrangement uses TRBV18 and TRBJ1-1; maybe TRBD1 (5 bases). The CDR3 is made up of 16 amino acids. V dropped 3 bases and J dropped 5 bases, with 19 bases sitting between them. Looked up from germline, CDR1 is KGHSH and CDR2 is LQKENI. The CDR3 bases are TGTGCCAGCTCACCGGATAGGACACCCAGTCATACTGAAGCTTTCTTT. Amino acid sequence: CASSPDRTPSHTEAFF.

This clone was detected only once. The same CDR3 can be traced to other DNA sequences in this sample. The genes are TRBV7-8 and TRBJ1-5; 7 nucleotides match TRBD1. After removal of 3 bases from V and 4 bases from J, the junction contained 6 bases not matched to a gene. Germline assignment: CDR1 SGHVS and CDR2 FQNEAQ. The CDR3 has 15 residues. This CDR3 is CASSFTGDSNQPQHF. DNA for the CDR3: TGTGCCAGCAGCTTTACAGGGGACAGTAATCAGCCCCAGCATTTT.

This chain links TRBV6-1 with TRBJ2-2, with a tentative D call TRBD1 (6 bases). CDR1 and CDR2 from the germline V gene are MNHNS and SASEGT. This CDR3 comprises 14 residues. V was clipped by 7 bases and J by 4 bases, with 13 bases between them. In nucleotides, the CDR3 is TGTGCCAGCAAACCTACAGGGTCCACCGGGGAGCTGTTTTTT. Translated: CASKPTGSTGELFF.

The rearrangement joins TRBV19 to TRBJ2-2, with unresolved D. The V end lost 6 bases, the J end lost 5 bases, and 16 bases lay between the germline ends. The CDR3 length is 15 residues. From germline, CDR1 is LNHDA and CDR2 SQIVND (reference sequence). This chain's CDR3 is CASRIQTTGTGELFF. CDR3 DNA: TGTGCCAGTAGAATTCAAACTACTGGGACCGGGGAGCTGTTTTTT. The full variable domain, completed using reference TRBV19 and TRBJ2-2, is DGGITQSPKYLFRKEGQNVTLSCEQNLNHDAMYWYRQDPGQGLRLIYYSQIVNDFQKGDIAEGYSVSREKKESFPLTVTSAQKNPTAFYLCASRIQTTGTGELFFGEGSRLTVL.

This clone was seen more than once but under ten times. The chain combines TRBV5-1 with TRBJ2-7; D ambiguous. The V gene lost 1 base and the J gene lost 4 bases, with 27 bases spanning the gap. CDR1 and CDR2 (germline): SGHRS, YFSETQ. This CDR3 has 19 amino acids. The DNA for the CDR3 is TGCGCCAGCAGCTTGCCCTGGGTTAAGCGCTCTCTCTCGAGGTACGAGCAGTACTTC. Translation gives CASSLPWVKRSLSRYEQYF.

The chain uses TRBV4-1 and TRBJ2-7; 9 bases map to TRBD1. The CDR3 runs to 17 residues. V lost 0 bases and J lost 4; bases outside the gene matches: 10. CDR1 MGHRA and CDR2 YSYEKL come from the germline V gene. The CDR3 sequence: CASSQDTEQGAHYEQYF. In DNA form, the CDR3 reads TGCGCCAGCAGCCAAGATACGGAACAGGGGGCGCATTACGAGCAGTACTTC.

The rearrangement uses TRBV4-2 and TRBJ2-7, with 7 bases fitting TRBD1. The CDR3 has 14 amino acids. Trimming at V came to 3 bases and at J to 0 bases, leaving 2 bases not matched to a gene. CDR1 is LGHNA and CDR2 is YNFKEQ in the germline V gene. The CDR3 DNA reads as TGTGCCAGCAGCCAGGGGACAGACTCCTACGAGCAGTACTTC. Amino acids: CASSQGTDSYEQYF.

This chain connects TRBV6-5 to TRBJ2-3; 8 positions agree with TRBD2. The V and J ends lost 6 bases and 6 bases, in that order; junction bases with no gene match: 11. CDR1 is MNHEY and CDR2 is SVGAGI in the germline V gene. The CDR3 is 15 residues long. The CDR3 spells CASRARGDPGDTQYF. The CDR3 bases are TGTGCCAGCAGGGCGCGGGGGGACCCTGGGGATACGCAGTATTTT.

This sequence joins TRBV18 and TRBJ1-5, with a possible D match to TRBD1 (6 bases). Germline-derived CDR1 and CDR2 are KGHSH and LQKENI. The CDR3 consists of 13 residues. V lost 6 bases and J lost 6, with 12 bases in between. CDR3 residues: CASSGGGGQPQHF. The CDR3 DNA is TGTGCCAGCTCTGGGGGCGGCGGTCAGCCCCAGCATTTT.

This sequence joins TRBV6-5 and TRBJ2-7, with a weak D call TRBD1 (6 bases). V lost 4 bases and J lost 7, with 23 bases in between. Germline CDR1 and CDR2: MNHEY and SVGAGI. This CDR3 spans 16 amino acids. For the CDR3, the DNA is TGTGCCAGCAGTTCTCAGCCGGGACAAGGAATGGGAGAGCAGTACTTC. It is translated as CASSSQPGQGMGEQYF.

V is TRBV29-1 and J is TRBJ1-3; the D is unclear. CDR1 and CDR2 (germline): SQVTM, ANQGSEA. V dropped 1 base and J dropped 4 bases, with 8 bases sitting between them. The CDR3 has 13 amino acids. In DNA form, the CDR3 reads TGCAGCGTTGAAGGGTCGGGGGGAAACACCATATATTTT. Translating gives CSVEGSGGNTIYF.

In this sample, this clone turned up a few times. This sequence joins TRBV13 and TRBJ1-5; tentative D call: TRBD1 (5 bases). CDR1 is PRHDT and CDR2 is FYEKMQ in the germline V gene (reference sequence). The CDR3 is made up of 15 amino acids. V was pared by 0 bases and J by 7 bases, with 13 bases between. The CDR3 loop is CASSLGQGKGQPQHF. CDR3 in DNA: TGTGCCAGCAGCTTAGGCCAGGGTAAGGGGCAGCCCCAGCATTTT.

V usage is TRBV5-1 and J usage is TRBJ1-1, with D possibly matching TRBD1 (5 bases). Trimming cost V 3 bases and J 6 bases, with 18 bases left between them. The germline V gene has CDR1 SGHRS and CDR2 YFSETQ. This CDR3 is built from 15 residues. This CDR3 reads CASSSGTSGGSEAFF. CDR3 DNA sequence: TGCGCCAGCAGCTCTGGCACGTCTGGGGGGTCTGAAGCTTTCTTT.

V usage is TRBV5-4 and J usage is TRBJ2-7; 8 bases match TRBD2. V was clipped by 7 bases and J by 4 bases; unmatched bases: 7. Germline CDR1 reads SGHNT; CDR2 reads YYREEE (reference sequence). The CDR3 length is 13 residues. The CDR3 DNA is TGTGCCAGCCAGGCTGGCGGGGGGTACGAGCAGTACTTC. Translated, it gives CASQAGGGYEQYF.

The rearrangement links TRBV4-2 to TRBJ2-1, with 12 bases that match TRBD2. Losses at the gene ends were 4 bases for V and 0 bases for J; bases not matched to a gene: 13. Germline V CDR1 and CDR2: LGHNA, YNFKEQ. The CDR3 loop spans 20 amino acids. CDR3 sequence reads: CASSPISGTSGRSSYNEQFF. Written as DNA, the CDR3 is TGTGCCAGCAGCCCCATTTCCGGGACTAGCGGGCGAAGCTCCTACAATGAGCAGTTCTTC.

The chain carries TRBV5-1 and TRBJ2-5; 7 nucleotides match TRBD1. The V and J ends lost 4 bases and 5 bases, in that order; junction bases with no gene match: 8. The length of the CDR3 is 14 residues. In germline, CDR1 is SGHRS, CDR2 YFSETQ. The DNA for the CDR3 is TGCGCCAGCAGCCTGGACAGGACCAGGGAGACCCAGTACTTC. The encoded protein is CASSLDRTRETQYF.

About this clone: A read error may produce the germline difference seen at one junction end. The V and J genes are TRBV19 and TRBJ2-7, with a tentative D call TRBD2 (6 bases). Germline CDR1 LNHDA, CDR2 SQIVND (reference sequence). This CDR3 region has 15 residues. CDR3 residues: CASRGGVDASYDQYF. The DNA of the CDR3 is TGTGCCAGTAGAGGAGGGGTAGACGCCTCCTACGATCAGTACTTC. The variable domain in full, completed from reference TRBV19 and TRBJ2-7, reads DGGITQSPKYLFRKEGQNVTLSCEQNLNHDAMYWYRQDPGQGLRLIYYSQIVNDFQKGDIAEGYSVSREKKESFPLTVTSAQKNPTAFYLCASRGGVDASYDQYFGPGTRLTVT.

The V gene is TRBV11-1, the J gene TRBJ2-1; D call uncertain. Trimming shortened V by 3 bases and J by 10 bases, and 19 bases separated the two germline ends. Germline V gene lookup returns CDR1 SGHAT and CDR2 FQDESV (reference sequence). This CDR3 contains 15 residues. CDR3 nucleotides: TGTGCCAGCAGCTTTTCTTCTCGGCAGGTCGGCGAGCAGTTCTTC. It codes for CASSFSSRQVGEQFF.